This T cell receptor beta chain was obtained from a study of T cell responses to AZD1222 COVID-19 vaccine (dated by TCRdb to the early 2020s). Regarding the research as a whole: AZD1222 recipients whose second dose came at about 4 weeks and those whose second dose came at about 12 weeks were combined into one group, since spike-specific TCR depth and breadth did not differ between the two schedules. A total of 230 to 250 trial participants underwent TCR sequencing, of whom roughly 210 had received two doses of AZD1222 and around 25 had received two doses of the MenACWY control vaccine. Trial participants were enrolled by age into 18-55, 56-69 and 70-plus year subgroups, with around 140, 26 and 57 TCR-sequenced participants respectively.

The time point label on this specimen signifies: baseline before first vaccination. Vaccinee samples were obtained from the UK trials COV001 and COV002, which included a single-blind randomized controlled phase 2/3 trial of AZD1222 (ChAdOx1 nCoV-19) in healthy adults. For TCRbeta chain sequencing, PBMC samples were collected from trial participants at day 0 and at day 28 after the second dose. V sheds 6 bases and J sheds 6 bases, leaving 17 bases between their ends. The germline V gene supplies CDR1 SGHTA and CDR2 FQGNSA. From the cysteine up to the phenylalanine, the CDR3 has a length of 15 residues. Only the CDR3 DNA stays, 45 bases, in frame from base 1. For this clone: Its specific antigen is unknown. Base-call qualities are not available, and no considerably larger clone is one nucleotide away.

The CDR3 regions of human TCRbeta chains were subjected to immunosequencing. Per the source publication's procedure: Repertoire TCRs were matched against a reference library of SARS-CoV-2-specific TCRs generated with the MIRA antigen-specificity platform. Breadth was defined as the fraction of unique TCRs that were SARS-CoV-2-associated, and depth was defined as the fraction of total T cells that were SARS-CoV-2-associated. Using the MIRA data, each spike-specific TCR was mapped to the spike region that the TCR reacts to and placed in a CD4 or CD8 class. Log10-transformed breadth and depth values were compared by one-way ANOVA with Sidak's multiple comparisons tests. The table comes from immuneACCESS by way of TCRdb, which keeps in-frame sequences with V and J called. Part of the clones is missing from these tables; in studies checked, under half for an unresolved V gene and the rest for unknown reasons. Clone size and the V and J calls come from that table; the DNA yielded D and trimming. For this sample the table gives about 140,000 clones, of which 92% were detected only once. More than 3% of the sample lies in the top ten.

What the authors observed across the whole study: CD4 TCRs associated with the vaccine covered the entire spike protein, and the dominant responses were in regions 160-218 and 743-854. Most participants were white British and females outnumbered males, and the authors suggested that clonal diversity may have been underestimated. Conclusions about previously exposed vaccinees are limited because only six or seven AZD1222 recipients were SARS-CoV-2 seropositive at baseline. Epitopes outside the regions mutated in the B.1.351 and B.1.1.7 variants were reportedly recognized by nearly half of the unique spike-specific TCRs. Spike-specific TCR breadth and depth rose significantly after two AZD1222 doses compared with day 0 and with MenACWY recipients. The 56-69-year group was small, and its depth increase did not reach significance, likely because of low power. Because no day 14 peak-response samples were available, repertoires were characterized only after the peak T cell response.

This sequence was found in an adult in good health. The rearranged segments are TRBV7-2 and TRBJ2-2, with the D gene too uncertain to name. The sample was peripheral blood, taken on day 0 of AZD1222 vaccination. The CDR3 protein is CASSLGPASSGELFF. The DNA sequence is TGTGCCAGCAGTTTGGGCCCTGCTAGTTCCGGGGAGCTGTTTTTT.